Following are 25 T cell receptor beta chains from one sample sequenced in a study of neurological immune-mediated disorders. TCRdb re-called the 5' RACE reads through MiXCR, storing one row per CDR3 protein. The repertoire consists of 20,000 or so distinct CDR3 sequences, with roughly 15% occurring once and the leading ten covering roughly 15%. Sequencing was performed on PBMCs. The source of these receptors is a female donor with HTLV-1-associated myelopathy (HAM/TSP).

This clonotype was counted many times. This chain uses TRBV20-1 with TRBJ1-1; 9 positions agree with TRBD1. J gave up 5 bases and V 5 bases, and 6 bases lay outside the gene matches. Germline V gives CDR1 DFQATT, CDR2 SNEGSKA (reference sequence). This CDR3 has 13 amino acids. The CDR3 region has the DNA TGCAGTGCTGACGACAGGGGGAAAACTGAAGCTTTCTTT. It yields the protein CSADDRGKTEAFF.

The rearrangement links TRBV29-1 to TRBJ2-3, with a tentative D call TRBD1 (6 bases). V dropped 0 bases and J dropped 2 bases, with 12 bases sitting between them. This CDR3 spans 15 amino acids. In germline, CDR1 is SQVTM, CDR2 ANQGSEA. This CDR3 reads CSVEDLGGPTDTQYF. For the CDR3, the DNA is TGCAGCGTTGAAGATCTTGGGGGCCCCACAGATACGCAGTATTTT.

This clonotype was detected many times. The V call is TRBV20-1, the J call TRBJ1-3, with D possibly being TRBD1 (5 bases). Germline V gene lookup returns CDR1 DFQATT and CDR2 SNEGSKA (reference sequence). Trimming stripped 3 bases from V and 1 base from J, with 7 bases between. There are 13 residues in the CDR3. CDR3: CSASPGSGNTIYF. Written as DNA, the CDR3 is TGCAGTGCTAGTCCAGGGTCTGGAAACACCATATATTTT.

This clonotype was seen ten or more times. One junction end disagrees with the germline gene, perhaps due to a read error. V gene TRBV7-7 combines with J gene TRBJ2-5; no clear D gene. CDR3 length equals 14 residues. Germline V gene sequence: CDR1 SSHAT, CDR2 FNYEAQ (reference sequence). CDR3 residues: CASSSINEQETQYF. CDR3 DNA: TGTGCTAGCAGCTCTATCAACGAGCAAGAGACCCAGTACTTC.

The chain joins TRBV10-3 to TRBJ2-7; tentative D call: TRBD1 (5 bases). Germline V gives CDR1 ENHRY, CDR2 SYGVKD. The V and J ends lost 4 bases and 5 bases respectively, with 9 bases between them. This CDR3 comprises 12 residues. The CDR3 bases are TGTGCCATCAGTGCCCAGGGTCACGAGCAGTACTTC. It is translated as CAISAQGHEQYF.

This clonotype was detected ten times or more. The genes are TRBV24-1 and TRBJ2-1; 7 positions match TRBD1. This CDR3 comprises 15 residues. CDR1 is KGHDR and CDR2 is SFDVKD in the germline V gene. Trimming removed 2 bases from V and 7 bases from J; junction bases left unmatched: 7. In DNA, the CDR3 is TGTGCCACCAGTGATTCTACAGGGGCTGGTAATGAGCAGTTCTTC. As protein: CATSDSTGAGNEQFF.

There are many counts of this clonotype. The rearrangement links TRBV10-3 to TRBJ2-7; D is possibly TRBD1 or TRBD2 (5 bases each). Germline CDR1 ENHRY, CDR2 SYGVKD. This CDR3 contains 14 residues. Trimming took off 6 bases at V and 9 bases at J, with 21 bases between the two ends. DNA for the CDR3: TGTGCCATCAGCCAGACTTGGGACGACATCGCGCAGTACTTC. Translated: CAISQTWDDIAQYF.

This clonotype was recorded at least ten times. J is TRBJ2-3 and V is TRBV20-1, with TRBD2 identical over 11 bases. Trimming took 6 bases from V and 5 from J; bases not matched to a gene: 7. Germline lookup yields CDR1 DFQATT and CDR2 SNEGSKA (reference sequence). The CDR3 length is 14 residues. The CDR3 protein is CSANSGRVKDTQYF. Here the CDR3 DNA reads TGCAGTGCCAATAGCGGGAGGGTAAAAGATACGCAGTATTTT.

There are many counts of this clonotype. This rearrangement joins TRBV18 to TRBJ2-7, with 7 bases that match TRBD1. Losses at the gene ends were 4 bases for V and 3 bases for J; bases not matched to a gene: 6. CDR1 KGHSH and CDR2 LQKENI come from the germline V gene. The CDR3 loop spans 14 amino acids. The CDR3 bases are TGTGCCAGCTCACGGGGACAGAGAGACTACGAGCAGTACTTC. Translating gives CASSRGQRDYEQYF.

In its sample, this clonotype was seen many times. The V call is TRBV3-1, the J call TRBJ2-3; 7 nucleotides agree with TRBD2. The CDR3 has 15 amino acids. Germline CDR1 reads LGHDT; CDR2 reads YNNKEL (reference sequence). Trimming at V came to 5 bases and at J to 3 bases, leaving 8 bases not matched to a gene. CDR3: CASSLWEGKTDTQYF. CDR3 coding DNA: TGTGCCAGCAGCTTGTGGGAGGGAAAGACAGATACGCAGTATTTT.

The CDR3: CASSSTRTFDNGYTF. The CDR3 DNA reads as TGCGCCAGCAGCTCGACAAGGACCTTTGATAATGGCTACACCTTC. The chain recombines TRBV10-2 with TRBJ1-2; no firm D call. V dropped 6 bases and J dropped 6 bases, with 20 bases sitting between them. The CDR3 is 15 amino acids. The germline gives CDR1 WSHSY, CDR2 SAAADI.

This clonotype was seen repeatedly, ten times or more. The chain is built from TRBV5-1 and TRBJ1-1, with TRBD1 matching over 7 bases. Germline CDR1 reads SGHRS; CDR2 reads YFSETQ. Trimming removed 4 bases from V and 4 bases from J; junction bases left unmatched: 13. The CDR3 totals 16 residues. CDR3 sequence reads: CASSPATGAGGTEAFF. CDR3 coding DNA: TGCGCCAGCAGCCCAGCAACAGGGGCTGGCGGCACTGAAGCTTTCTTT.

There are many counts of this clonotype. The rearrangement uses TRBV20-1 and TRBJ2-3, with 13 bases fitting TRBD2. Germline assignment: CDR1 DFQATT and CDR2 SNEGSKA (reference sequence). The V segment lost 1 base and the J segment 2 bases; nucleotides outside the gene matches: 6. The CDR3 is made up of 17 amino acids. The CDR3 bases are TGCAGTGCTAGAGCTGTAACTAGCGGGGGGGCCACAGATACGCAGTATTTT. Amino acid sequence: CSARAVTSGGATDTQYF.

This clonotype has a count of ten or more. The CDR3, as DNA: TGCGCCAGCAGCCAAGATGGGTGGGGGAACACCGGGGAGCTGTTTTTT. Its translation: CASSQDGWGNTGELFF. The chain employs TRBV4-3 and TRBJ2-2; D is uncertain. From germline, CDR1 is LGHNA and CDR2 YSLEER. V shed 0 bases and J shed 1 base, with 9 bases lying between them. The CDR3 consists of 16 residues.

This clonotype appeared many times. The rearrangement joins TRBV5-6 to TRBJ1-6; 8 positions agree with TRBD1. CDR1 and CDR2 (germline): SGHDT, YYEEEE. The CDR3 is 13 amino acids. Unmatched junction bases numbered 9, after V lost 4 bases and J lost 15 bases. In DNA, the CDR3 is TGTGCCAGCAGCCCCTGGGACAGGCCCTACCTCCACTTT. Its protein product is CASSPWDRPYLHF.

This clonotype was counted once. A much more abundant neighbour one base away suggests this may be a read error. The gene calls are TRBV7-3 and TRBJ2-1; D is perhaps TRBD1 (5 bases). The V gene lost 1 base and the J gene lost 10 bases, with 8 bases spanning the gap. The CDR3 length is 12 residues. CDR1 and CDR2 (germline): SGHTA, FQGTGA. CDR3 sequence reads: CASSLKGREQFF. CDR3 DNA sequence: TGTGCCAGCAGCTTAAAGGGGCGAGAGCAGTTCTTC.

This clonotype was observed at least ten times. This sequence may be a read error, since a much larger clone differs from it by one base. The V and J genes are TRBV5-1 and TRBJ2-3; 9 bases map to TRBD2. The CDR3 extends over 16 amino acids. Germline CDR1 and CDR2: SGHRS and YFSETQ. After removal of 2 bases from V and 6 bases from J, the junction contained 10 bases not matched to a gene. CDR3 loop: CASSFASGIFTDTQYF. CDR3 bases: TGCGCCAGCAGCTTCGCTAGCGGGATTTTCACGGATACGCAGTATTTT. Looking up the rest from reference TRBV5-1 and TRBJ2-3 gives the full variable domain: KAGVTQTPRYLIKTRGQQVTLSCSPISGHRSVSWYQQTPGQGLQFLFEYFSETQRNKGNFPGRFSGRQFSNSRSEMNVSTLELGDSALYLCASSFASGIFTDTQYFGPGTRLTVL.

This clonotype occurred many times. The rearrangement links TRBV12-3 or TRBV12-4 to TRBJ2-5; D is possibly TRBD1 or TRBD2 (7 bases each). The CDR3 has 15 residues. Trimming removed 5 bases from V and 4 bases from J, with 17 bases in between. The CDR3 loop reads CASSAQGGGRETQYF. CDR3 DNA: TGTGCCAGCAGTGCCCAGGGGGGGGGGCGAGAGACCCAGTACTTC.

In this sample, this clonotype turned up many times. This chain connects TRBV20-1 to TRBJ1-1; the match to TRBD1 covers 7 bases. The trim removed 0 bases at V and 6 bases at J, leaving 7 bases unmatched. CDR1 is DFQATT, CDR2 SNEGSKA, per germline (reference sequence). The CDR3 covers 14 residues. CDR3 nucleotide sequence: TGCAGTGCTAGAGAGGTTGGACAGGCCCCTGAAGCTTTCTTT. It yields the protein CSAREVGQAPEAFF.

This clonotype was seen repeatedly, ten times or more. The chain has TRBV25-1 and TRBJ2-1; possibly TRBD1 or TRBD2 for D (5 bases each). The CDR3 is 16 amino acids. Germline CDR1 reads MGHDK; CDR2 reads SYGVNS. V was pared by 1 base and J by 0 bases, with 10 bases between. CDR3 sequence reads: CASSESWGNSYNEQFF. DNA of the CDR3: TGTGCCAGCAGTGAATCTTGGGGGAACTCCTACAATGAGCAGTTCTTC.

By proportion, this clonotype is medium-sized. This sequence joins TRBV9 and TRBJ2-7, with TRBD2 identical over 9 bases. This CDR3 is 15 amino acids long. Germline V CDR1 and CDR2: SGDLS, YYNGEE. The V gene end was trimmed by 0 bases and the J gene end by 5 bases; junction bases not matched to a gene: 6. CDR3 nucleotides: TGTGCCAGCAGCGTAGATGCGGGGGGGCCGAACGAGCAGTACTTC. It translates to CASSVDAGGPNEQYF.

This clonotype was observed at least ten times. The chain carries TRBV3-1 and TRBJ1-5; D is unresolved. The CDR3 is 17 amino acids. Trimming left V 0 bases short and J 6 bases short, with 18 bases between. Germline CDR1 and CDR2: LGHDT and YNNKEL (reference sequence). The CDR3 nucleotides are TGTGCCAGCAGCCAAGATACGACATCGGGTGTTGCTCAGCCCCAGCATTTT. This translates into CASSQDTTSGVAQPQHF. The full variable domain, its missing parts supplied by reference TRBV3-1 and TRBJ1-5, is DTAVSQTPKYLVTQMGNDKSIKCEQNLGHDTMYWYKQDSKKFLKIMFSYNNKELIINETVPNRFSPKSPDKAHLNLHINSLELGDSAVYFCASSQDTTSGVAQPQHFGDGTRLSIL.

This clonotype showed up many times. The V gene is TRBV20-1, the J gene TRBJ2-6; D remains ambiguous. The germline gives CDR1 DFQATT, CDR2 SNEGSKA (reference sequence). V lost 5 bases to trimming and J lost 1 base, with 12 bases between them. CDR3 length: 15 amino acids. CDR3 amino acids: CSASTTRSGANVLTF. The DNA for the CDR3 is TGCAGTGCTTCTACAACCAGGTCTGGGGCCAACGTCCTGACTTTC.

This clonotype is medium-sized (0.01 to 0.1%). The chain recombines TRBV15 with TRBJ1-2, with 7 bases aligning to TRBD1. Unmatched junction bases numbered 7, after V lost 5 bases and J lost 4 bases. The CDR3 is made up of 14 amino acids. Germline CDR1 LNHNV, CDR2 YYDKDF (reference sequence). The CDR3 protein is CATSQDRSTYGYTF. CDR3 in DNA: TGTGCCACCAGCCAGGACAGGTCTACCTATGGCTACACCTTC.

This clonotype was counted at least ten times. The V gene is TRBV29-1, the J gene TRBJ2-1; D gene unclear. V lost 7 bases and J 0 bases, leaving 16 bases between the germline ends. In germline, CDR1 is SQVTM, CDR2 ANQGSEA. CDR3 length: 15 residues. The CDR3 nucleotides are TGCAGCGGAAGTTCCGGTCTGAGCTCCTACAATGAGCAGTTCTTC. This codes for CSGSSGLSSYNEQFF.